Each of the 27 T cell receptor beta chains below was sequenced from the same sample in a study of regulatory T cells in long-lasting Graves disease. With iRepertoire HTBI primers and Arm-PCR of CDR3 regions, TCR beta libraries were built. TCRdb re-derived calls from the multiplex PCR reads in MiXCR, one entry per CDR3 protein. The sample shows 350,000 to 400,000 distinct CDR3 sequences, around 16% of them seen only once. Time point here: newly diagnosed GD, antithyroid drugs for less than 3 months. Isolated PBMC RNA provided the starting material for the TCR library. The sample in question was peripheral blood mononuclear cells (PBMCs), obtained at new diagnosis, from a patient treated with antithyroid drugs. Receptor source: a female donor with Graves disease.

This clonotype has a count of ten or more. This chain connects TRBV24-1 to TRBJ2-3, with D maybe TRBD2 (5 bases). Trimming stripped 0 bases from V and 4 bases from J, with 7 bases between. The CDR3 is 14 amino acids. Germline V gives CDR1 KGHDR, CDR2 SFDVKD. The DNA for the CDR3 is TGTGCCACCAGTGATTTGTACGGGGCAGATACGCAGTATTTT. Translating it yields CATSDLYGADTQYF.

At least ten counts were recorded for this clonotype. The rearrangement links TRBV12-3 or TRBV12-4 to TRBJ1-1; D gene ambiguous. CDR3 length: 12 amino acids. Trimming removed 0 bases from V and 10 bases from J, with 9 bases in between. This CDR3 reads CASSLAGQVAFF. CDR3 sequence (DNA): TGTGCCAGCAGTTTAGCAGGGCAGGTAGCTTTCTTT.

This clonotype was picked up many times. The chain joins TRBV7-9 to TRBJ2-3; D unresolved. This CDR3 region has 13 residues. The germline gives CDR1 SEHNR, CDR2 FQNEAQ (reference sequence). V lost 1 base to trimming and J lost 3 bases, with 5 bases between them. The CDR3 loop reads CASSLVGTDTQYF. CDR3 DNA: TGTGCCAGCAGCTTAGTTGGGACAGATACGCAGTATTTT.

This clonotype was seen ten or more times. The rearrangement joins TRBV29-1 to TRBJ2-7; 10 bases fit TRBD1. From germline, CDR1 is SQVTM and CDR2 ANQGSEA. CDR3 length: 13 amino acids. Trimming removed 5 bases from V and 5 bases from J; junction bases left unmatched: 6. CDR3 region: CSVTGTGANEQYF. Written as DNA, the CDR3 is TGCAGCGTTACCGGGACAGGGGCTAACGAGCAGTACTTC.

The chain carries TRBV10-3 and TRBJ1-6; D gene uncertain. Germline V CDR1 and CDR2: ENHRY, SYGVKD. This CDR3 is 13 amino acids long. V lost 8 bases, J lost 6 bases, and 11 bases lay in between. CDR3 residues: CAIGINPNSPLHF. Here the CDR3 DNA reads TGTGCCATCGGGATCAACCCTAATTCACCCCTCCACTTT.

The chain is built from TRBV2 and TRBJ2-2, with TRBD2 matching over 10 bases. Per germline, CDR1 SNHLY and CDR2 FYNNEI. J lost 2 bases, V lost 4 bases, and 4 bases had no gene match. The CDR3 is made up of 16 amino acids. CDR3 protein: CASSGAGGPNTGELFF. The CDR3 nucleotides are TGTGCCAGCAGTGGAGCGGGGGGGCCCAACACCGGGGAGCTGTTTTTT.

This clonotype turned up a few times. V usage is TRBV30 and J usage is TRBJ2-2; D unclear. Trimming pared 3 bases from V and 0 bases from J, leaving 14 bases between. CDR3 length: 16 amino acids. CDR1 and CDR2 (germline): GTSNPN, SVGIG (reference sequence). The CDR3 sequence is CAWRGLRVPNTGELFF. The CDR3 region has the DNA TGTGCCTGGAGAGGGTTACGGGTCCCGAACACCGGGGAGCTGTTTTTT.

This clonotype has a count of ten or more. The rearrangement joins TRBV29-1 to TRBJ2-3; D is perhaps TRBD1 or TRBD2 (7 bases each). V dropped 7 bases and J dropped 3 bases, with 20 bases sitting between them. The CDR3 runs 15 residues. Looked up from germline, CDR1 is SQVTM and CDR2 is ANQGSEA. The chain's CDR3 is CSATRQGGRTDTQYF. In nucleotides, the CDR3 is TGCAGCGCGACCCGACAGGGAGGGAGAACAGATACGCAGTATTTT.

This clonotype was found many times. The chain employs TRBV7-2 and TRBJ2-3; 9 bases are a match to TRBD1. Germline lookup yields CDR1 SGHTA and CDR2 FQGNSA. CDR3 length: 15 amino acids. The junction had 7 bases not matched to a gene; V was cut back by 5 bases and J by 4 bases. CDR3 sequence reads: CASSVTGGLADTQYF. CDR3 bases: TGTGCCAGCAGCGTAACAGGGGGCTTGGCAGATACGCAGTATTTT.

In DNA, the CDR3 is TGTGCCAGCTCACCACTAGGGACGGGTGAAGCTTTCTTT. It codes for CASSPLGTGEAFF. The chain combines TRBV18 with TRBJ1-1; D may be TRBD1 (5 bases). CDR3 length: 13 residues. Between the trimmed V and J ends, which lost 1 base and 7 bases, there was a span of 10 bases. Germline CDR1 KGHSH, CDR2 LQKENI.

This clonotype was counted many times. The chain couples TRBV7-9 to TRBJ2-7, with D possibly matching TRBD1 (5 bases). The V gene lost 5 bases and the J gene lost 3 bases, with 5 bases spanning the gap. This CDR3 spans 11 amino acids. Germline-derived CDR1 and CDR2 are SEHNR and FQNEAQ (reference sequence). CDR3 nucleotide sequence: TGTGCCAGCAGCACAGGCTACGAGCAGTACTTC. This codes for CASSTGYEQYF.

This clonotype was recorded at least ten times. This chain connects TRBV20-1 to TRBJ2-1, with 9 bases matching TRBD2. The germline CDR1 and CDR2 sequences are DFQATT and SNEGSKA (reference sequence). The CDR3 spans 13 residues. With 5 bases clipped from V and 6 bases from J, the junction kept 5 bases outside the gene matches. The CDR3 loop is CSAWGGGVNEQFF. DNA for the CDR3: TGCAGTGCTTGGGGCGGGGGGGTCAATGAGCAGTTCTTC.

The rearrangement links TRBV12-3 or TRBV12-4 to TRBJ1-2; possibly TRBD1 for D (6 bases). Trimming removed 5 bases from V and 3 bases from J, with 10 bases in between. The CDR3 runs 13 residues. CDR3 in DNA: TGTGCCAGCAGTCGACAGGTAGACTATGGCTACACCTTC. Encoded protein: CASSRQVDYGYTF.

This clonotype was found many times. The chain joins TRBV7-2 to TRBJ2-7, with 8 bases that match TRBD1. The length of the CDR3 is 14 residues. Germline V gene sequence: CDR1 SGHTA, CDR2 FQGNSA. Trimming removed 1 base from V and 3 bases from J; junction bases left unmatched: 2. The CDR3 spells CASSLEGQVYEQYF. The CDR3, as DNA: TGTGCCAGCAGCTTAGAGGGACAGGTCTACGAGCAGTACTTC.

The chain employs TRBV28 and TRBJ2-1, with 15 bases that match TRBD2. CDR1 and CDR2 from the germline V gene are MDHEN and SYDVKM. The CDR3 totals 16 residues. The V gene end was trimmed by 5 bases and the J gene end by 8 bases; junction bases not matched to a gene: 7. The CDR3 nucleotides read TGTGCCAGCAGTCGGACTAGCGGGAGGGGAAAGGATGAGCAGTTCTTC. As protein: CASSRTSGRGKDEQFF.

This clonotype came up many times. The V call is TRBV18, the J call TRBJ2-1, with a weak D call TRBD2 (6 bases). V lost 2 bases, J lost 10 bases, and 9 bases lay in between. The length of the CDR3 is 12 residues. In germline, CDR1 is KGHSH, CDR2 LQKENI. The chain's CDR3 is CASSPGTWEQFF. The CDR3 DNA is TGTGCCAGCTCACCAGGGACTTGGGAGCAGTTCTTC.

This clonotype was counted ten times or more. This chain uses TRBV28 with TRBJ2-3, with 13 nucleotides matching TRBD2. This CDR3 region has 20 residues. With V trimmed by 7 bases and J by 0 bases, 16 bases remained unmatched. Per the germline V gene, CDR1 is MDHEN and CDR2 is SYDVKM. The CDR3 loop reads CASTDDGTSGTAASTDTQYF. The CDR3 bases are TGTGCCAGCACCGACGACGGGACTAGCGGGACAGCCGCGAGCACAGATACGCAGTATTTT.

This clonotype was picked up a small number of times. One base away lies a much larger clone, so this may be a sequencing read error. The gene calls are TRBV20-1 and TRBJ2-1, with a weak D call TRBD2 (5 bases). Trimming stripped 5 bases from V and 7 bases from J, with 15 bases between. The CDR3 has 13 amino acids. Germline lookup yields CDR1 DFQATT and CDR2 SNEGSKA (reference sequence). CDR3 residues: CSAGSSSQNEQFF. CDR3 bases: TGCAGTGCTGGGAGCTCTAGCCAGAATGAGCAGTTCTTC.

This clonotype was detected ten times or more. The rearrangement uses TRBV6-1 and TRBJ1-1; 7 bases are a match to TRBD1. V shed 3 bases, J shed 1 base, and the junction held 8 bases outside the gene matches. This CDR3 is 16 amino acids long. Germline lookup yields CDR1 MNHNS and CDR2 SASEGT. The CDR3 coding sequence is TGTGCCAGCAGTGACCCTTCCAGGACAGGGAACACTGAAGCTTTCTTT. The encoded protein is CASSDPSRTGNTEAFF.

This clonotype was counted ten times or more. The chain joins TRBV5-1 to TRBJ2-3; D unresolved. Germline CDR1 SGHRS, CDR2 YFSETQ. This CDR3 contains 16 residues. Trimming took 4 bases from V and 4 from J, leaving 19 bases between them. The CDR3 is CASSTLWTEAADTQYF. The CDR3 DNA is TGCGCCAGCAGCACCCTCTGGACCGAAGCAGCAGATACGCAGTATTTT.

Many counts were recorded for this clonotype. The V gene is TRBV20-1, the J gene TRBJ1-1, with a possible D match to TRBD1 (6 bases). V was shortened by 6 bases and J by 0 bases, with 14 bases between the two germline ends. CDR1 DFQATT and CDR2 SNEGSKA come from the germline V gene (reference sequence). The CDR3 covers 14 residues. The CDR3 region is CSAIHRAMNTEAFF. The CDR3 DNA reads as TGCAGTGCCATCCACAGGGCCATGAACACTGAAGCTTTCTTT.

This clonotype was observed at least ten times. The chain has TRBV27 and TRBJ2-3, with D uncertain. From germline, CDR1 is MNHEY and CDR2 SMNVEV (reference sequence). Trimming stripped 6 bases from V and 6 bases from J, with 7 bases between. This CDR3 is 11 amino acids long. The CDR3 region is CASSFGDTQYF. CDR3 DNA: TGTGCCAGCAGCTTCGGGGATACGCAGTATTTT.

As for this clonotype: This may be a read error: a much more frequent sequence differs by one nucleotide. The chain recombines TRBV5-4 with TRBJ2-1, with D tentatively TRBD1 or TRBD2 (6 bases each). Per germline, CDR1 SGHNT and CDR2 YYREEE (reference sequence). The CDR3 spans 15 residues. CDR3 region: CASSLSGARNDERFF. The CDR3 DNA reads TGTGCCAGCAGCTTGTCGGGGGCGCGGAACGATGAGCGGTTCTTC.

The chain employs TRBV4-1 and TRBJ1-2, with a possible D match to TRBD1 (5 bases). The CDR3 runs to 13 residues. The V end lost 5 bases, the J end lost 4 bases, and 11 bases lay between the germline ends. Per germline, CDR1 MGHRA and CDR2 YSYEKL. CDR3 sequence (DNA): TGCGCCAGCAGCACATGGACATCCTATGGCTACACCTTC. Encoded protein: CASSTWTSYGYTF.

This clonotype appeared many times. The V call is TRBV11-2, the J call TRBJ1-1, with a tentative D call TRBD1 (5 bases). This CDR3 is built from 15 residues. The ends were cut back, 2 bases at V and 0 bases at J, with 10 bases in the middle. Germline V lookup: CDR1 SGHAT, CDR2 FQNNGV. The CDR3 bases are TGTGCCAGCAGCTTACGACAGACAATGAACACTGAAGCTTTCTTT. It codes for CASSLRQTMNTEAFF.

This clonotype was recorded at least ten times. This chain joins TRBV7-9 and TRBJ2-3; D unresolved. CDR3 size: 12 residues. Germline V gene sequence: CDR1 SEHNR, CDR2 FQNEAQ (reference sequence). Trimming took off 5 bases at V and 14 bases at J, with 17 bases between the two ends. In DNA form, the CDR3 reads TGTGCCAGCAGCGCGACGGGCTTTGAAGGGTATTTT. This gives the protein CASSATGFEGYF.

The sample holds many counts of this clonotype. The V call is TRBV12-3 or TRBV12-4, the J call TRBJ1-6, with 7 positions matching TRBD1. V shed 5 bases, J shed 4 bases, and the junction held 8 bases outside the gene matches. This CDR3 contains 16 residues. The CDR3 reads CASSLAGQWYNSPLHF. The CDR3 coding sequence is TGTGCCAGCAGTCTCGCGGGACAGTGGTATAATTCACCCCTCCACTTT.